This T cell receptor (beta chain) was profiled in a study of blood T cell repertoires in COVID-19. Germline V gives CDR1 MGHRA, CDR2 YSYEKL. After removal of 1 base from V and 0 bases from J, the junction contained 9 bases not matched to a gene. The CDR3 loop spans 19 amino acids. Only in-frame clones appear in the TCRdb table, and some are missing; sequencing was by immunoSEQ multiplex PCR. The sample has 150,000 to 200,000 clones, about four fifths seen once. The source of this sequence is a human donor with acute or convalescent COVID-19. The donor label of this sample is uncertain. The chain recombines TRBV4-1 with TRBJ2-4, with 10 positions matching TRBD2. Sequenced sample: peripheral blood. In DNA, the CDR3 is TGCGCCAGCAGCCAAGTGGAGCGGGGGGGCGGGGCAGCCAAAAACATTCAGTACTTC. Its translation: CASSQVERGGGAAKNIQYF.